This T cell receptor (beta chain) originates from a study of spatial heterogeneity in lung cancer. Study overall: On average, each unique TCR and UMI combination appeared more than ten times in raw reads.

Broader study findings: Compared with follow-up, resection was when ubiquitous expanded tumor TCRs appeared in blood more.

Judged by abundance, this clonotype is medium-sized (0.01 to 0.1%). Antigen unknown. TCRdb independently ran MiXCR on the 5' RACE reads; one entry per CDR3 protein. The sample has more than 20,000 distinct CDR3 sequences; about 4.6% are singletons. Per the germline V gene, CDR1 is LGHNA and CDR2 is YSLEER. Trimming took 0 bases from V and 3 from J; bases not matched to a gene: 4. CDR3 length: 15 amino acids. Time point described: sample taken at primary tumor resection. Sequencing of whole RNA from tumor, nontumor lung or frozen PBMC involved no sorting. The sequencing here drew on PBMCs, taken at surgery. The sequence was obtained from a male donor with early-stage non-small cell lung cancer. V and J are TRBV4-3 and TRBJ1-1, with 7 bases identical to TRBD1. The DNA of the CDR3 is TGCGCCAGCAGCCAAGATAACAGGGGTTACACTGAAGCTTTCTTT. Translated, it gives CASSQDNRGYTEAFF.